One and the same sample provided the 31 T cell receptor beta chains below, sequenced in a study of identical twins. TCRdb re-derived calls from the 5' RACE reads in MiXCR, one entry per CDR3 protein. Among approximately 680,000 distinct CDR3 sequences listed, under 8.5% were seen once. This sample was shared with a second study, whose subject was yellow fever vaccine responses in identical twins.

The source material was PBMCs. These receptors were obtained from a woman in her late teens or twenties in good health.

This clonotype was recorded many times. V and J are TRBV18 and TRBJ2-7; 13 bases match TRBD2. Germline lookup yields CDR1 KGHSH and CDR2 LQKENI. This CDR3 is 15 amino acids long. J gave up 4 bases and V 3 bases, and 3 bases lay outside the gene matches. The DNA of the CDR3 is TGTGCCAGCTCACCGGGACTAGCGGGGAAGTACGAGCAGTACGTC. Residues: CASSPGLAGKYEQYV.

A few counts support this clonotype. CDR3 sequence reads: CASSPWAGQVPDTQYF. DNA of the CDR3: TGCGCCAGCAGCCCATGGGCAGGGCAGGTGCCAGATACGCAGTATTTT. The chain is built from TRBV5-1 and TRBJ2-3, with D possibly matching TRBD1 (5 bases). Trimming shortened V by 4 bases and J by 4 bases, and 19 bases separated the two germline ends. CDR3 size: 16 residues. Germline V CDR1 and CDR2: SGHRS, YFSETQ.

The chain recombines TRBV13 with TRBJ2-3; 13 positions match TRBD2. Germline V gene data show CDR1 as PRHDT and CDR2 as FYEKMQ (reference sequence). CDR3 length: 18 amino acids. The trim removed 10 bases at V and 6 bases at J, leaving 19 bases unmatched. The CDR3 here is CAICPKRGLAGARDTQYF. The DNA of the CDR3 is TGTGCCATCTGTCCTAAACGAGGACTAGCGGGAGCCAGGGATACGCAGTATTTT. Full variable domain (rest looked up from reference TRBV13 and TRBJ2-3): AAGVIQSPRHLIKEKRETATLKCYPIPRHDTVYWYQQGPGQDPQFLISFYEKMQSDKGSIPDRFSAQQFSDYHSELNMSSLELGDSALYFCAICPKRGLAGARDTQYFGPGTRLTVL.

This clonotype was observed many times. The rearrangement links TRBV12-3 or TRBV12-4 to TRBJ1-2; D may be TRBD1 (5 bases). CDR3 length: 14 amino acids. V dropped 1 base and J dropped 5 bases, with 11 bases sitting between them. This chain's CDR3 is CASSLGPQGYGYTF. CDR3 DNA: TGTGCCAGCAGTTTAGGTCCCCAGGGATATGGCTACACCTTC.

This clonotype was counted only a few times. J is TRBJ2-2 and V is TRBV2, with D perhaps TRBD2 (5 bases). The V and J ends lost 4 bases and 3 bases respectively, with 9 bases between them. Germline V CDR1 and CDR2: SNHLY, FYNNEI. The CDR3 is made up of 14 amino acids. The CDR3 loop reads CASSASGYTGELFF. The CDR3 DNA is TGTGCCAGCAGTGCCAGCGGATACACCGGGGAGCTGTTTTTT. Full variable domain (rest looked up from reference TRBV2 and TRBJ2-2): EPEVTQTPSHQVTQMGQEVILRCVPISNHLYFYWYRQILGQKVEFLVSFYNNEISEKSEIFDDQFSVERPDGSNFTLKIRSTKLEDSAMYFCASSASGYTGELFFGEGSRLTVL.

This clonotype was picked up a small number of times. This rearrangement joins TRBV20-1 to TRBJ1-5; 8 bases align to TRBD1. This CDR3 spans 15 amino acids. CDR1 is DFQATT and CDR2 is SNEGSKA in the germline V gene (reference sequence). V was clipped by 0 bases and J by 6 bases; unmatched bases: 7. CDR3 residues: CSARELDRVAQPQHF. Written as DNA, the CDR3 is TGCAGTGCTAGAGAATTGGACAGGGTGGCTCAGCCCCAGCATTTT.

This clonotype was seen a handful of times. CDR3 region: CASSSLDFVMGDTQYF. DNA of the CDR3: TGTGCCAGCAGCTCCCTGGACTTCGTAATGGGGGATACGCAGTATTTT. The gene calls are TRBV7-2 and TRBJ2-3; perhaps TRBD2 as D (5 bases). This CDR3 has 16 amino acids. Trimming shortened V by 4 bases and J by 6 bases, and 20 bases separated the two germline ends. Looked up from germline, CDR1 is SGHTA and CDR2 is FQGNSA.

This clonotype was seen many times. The DNA of the CDR3 is TGTGCCAGCAGTTTAGCAGACTCTGGGGCCAACGTCCTGACTTTC. The encoded protein is CASSLADSGANVLTF. The V and J genes are TRBV12-3 or TRBV12-4 and TRBJ2-6; no clear D gene. The CDR3 spans 15 residues. Trimming shortened V by 0 bases and J by 0 bases, and 3 bases separated the two germline ends.

Concerning this clonotype itself: Its ends do not fully match the called genes, so a read error is possible. The V call is TRBV12-3 or TRBV12-4, the J call TRBJ2-2, with 14 bases aligning to TRBD2. This CDR3 has 17 amino acids. Here the CDR3 reads CTSRGTSGSLDTGELFF. DNA of the CDR3: TGTACCAGCAGGGGGACTAGCGGGAGTTTGGACACCGGGGAGCTGTTTTTT.

This clonotype was counted between two and nine times. The CDR3 region has the DNA TGTGCCAGCAGCGCCGGGAATGCTAACTATGGCTACACCTTC. This sequence encodes CASSAGNANYGYTF. V gene TRBV2 combines with J gene TRBJ1-2, with D unclear. Germline V lookup: CDR1 SNHLY, CDR2 FYNNEI. V lost 6 bases and J lost 0, with 11 bases in between. The CDR3 is 14 amino acids.

This clonotype has at least ten counts. This chain joins TRBV10-1 and TRBJ2-2; unclear D gene. This CDR3 contains 15 residues. Germline loops: CDR1 WNHNN, CDR2 SYGVQD (reference sequence). V lost 2 bases and J lost 6, with 13 bases in between. This CDR3 reads CASSESPALSGELFF. Written as DNA, the CDR3 is TGCGCCAGCAGTGAGAGCCCAGCCTTATCCGGGGAGCTGTTTTTT.

The gene calls are TRBV7-9 and TRBJ2-2; unclear D gene. CDR1 and CDR2 from the germline V gene are SEHNR and FQNEAQ (reference sequence). The V and J ends lost 11 bases and 2 bases respectively, with 15 bases between them. This CDR3 contains 14 residues. For the CDR3, the DNA is TGTGCCGTCCTCCCTCCCGGTAACACCGGGGAGCTGTTTTTT. This gives the protein CAVLPPGNTGELFF.

The chain combines TRBV29-1 with TRBJ2-3, with TRBD2 matching 13 bases. This CDR3 has 16 amino acids. V trimming: 8 bases; J trimming: 1 base; junction bases outside the gene matches: 9. Germline V CDR1 and CDR2: SQVTM, ANQGSEA. CDR3 bases: TGCAGCTCCGAAGGGACTAGCGGGGACCGCACAGATACGCAGTATTTT. Translating it yields CSSEGTSGDRTDTQYF.

The chain combines TRBV5-1 with TRBJ2-1, with D unresolved. CDR1 is SGHRS and CDR2 is YFSETQ in the germline V gene. Trimming pared 0 bases from V and 4 bases from J, leaving 8 bases between. CDR3 length equals 14 residues. The CDR3 reads CASSLDKFYNEQFF. CDR3 DNA: TGCGCCAGCAGCTTGGACAAGTTTTACAATGAGCAGTTCTTC. The full variable domain, completed using reference TRBV5-1 and TRBJ2-1, is KAGVTQTPRYLIKTRGQQVTLSCSPISGHRSVSWYQQTPGQGLQFLFEYFSETQRNKGNFPGRFSGRQFSNSRSEMNVSTLELGDSALYLCASSLDKFYNEQFFGPGTRLTVL.

This clonotype was picked up many times. This chain uses TRBV5-6 with TRBJ2-1, with D possibly matching TRBD1 (5 bases). V lost 0 bases to trimming and J lost 2 bases, with 9 bases between them. CDR3 length equals 15 residues. Germline CDR1 reads SGHDT; CDR2 reads YYEEEE. The CDR3 DNA reads as TGTGCCAGCAGCTTGGCAGGGTACCCCTACAATGAGCAGTTCTTC. As protein: CASSLAGYPYNEQFF.

This clonotype showed up just a few times. The chain combines TRBV3-1 with TRBJ2-1; TRBD2 aligns across 9 bases. The CDR3 totals 15 residues. Germline V CDR1 and CDR2: LGHDT, YNNKEL (reference sequence). V lost 3 bases to trimming and J lost 7 bases; unmatched junction nucleotides: 7. The CDR3 coding sequence is TGTGCCAGCAGCCAGGGCGGGAGGGCCGGTAATGAGCAGTTCTTC. This gives the protein CASSQGGRAGNEQFF.

The sample holds a few counts of this clonotype. The V call is TRBV4-1, the J call TRBJ2-7; D is unclear. The V gene's germline CDR1 is MGHRA and CDR2 YSYEKL. CDR3 length: 17 amino acids. Trimming cost V 0 bases and J 0 bases, with 15 bases left between them. This chain's CDR3 is CASSQEPVGTLSYEQYF. The CDR3 nucleotides read TGCGCCAGCAGCCAAGAACCGGTTGGCACCCTCTCCTACGAGCAGTACTTC.

This clonotype was picked up many times. This chain connects TRBV5-1 to TRBJ1-1; TRBD1 matches at 7 bases. Looked up from germline, CDR1 is SGHRS and CDR2 is YFSETQ. The CDR3 extends over 15 amino acids. The junction had 6 bases not matched to a gene; V was cut back by 4 bases and J by 0 bases. The CDR3 region is CASSTGQDMNTEAFF. The CDR3 DNA follows: TGCGCCAGCAGCACAGGACAGGACATGAACACTGAAGCTTTCTTT.

This clonotype was observed a few times. CDR3 coding DNA: TGCGCCAGCAGCCAAGGGGCGGGGAGAGATGTACAGTACTTC. Protein product: CASSQGAGRDVQYF. The chain carries TRBV4-1 and TRBJ2-4; TRBD2 is a possible D gene (6 bases). Germline V gene sequence: CDR1 MGHRA, CDR2 YSYEKL. The length of the CDR3 is 14 residues. Trimming removed 1 base from V and 13 bases from J, with 17 bases in between.

This sequence joins TRBV6-1 and TRBJ2-4; D may correspond to TRBD1 or TRBD2 (5 bases each). This CDR3 spans 15 amino acids. CDR1 and CDR2 from the germline V gene are MNHNS and SASEGT. Trimming removed 7 bases from V and 0 bases from J, with 13 bases in between. Here the CDR3 reads CASMGENLAKNIQYF. CDR3 DNA: TGTGCCAGCATGGGGGAGAATCTAGCCAAAAACATTCAGTACTTC.

The chain has TRBV15 and TRBJ2-5, with D maybe TRBD1 (6 bases). This CDR3 has 15 amino acids. Germline V gene data show CDR1 as LNHNV and CDR2 as YYDKDF (reference sequence). Between the trimmed V and J ends, which lost 6 bases and 0 bases, there was a span of 14 bases. CDR3 coding DNA: TGTGCCACCAGGGAAGATTGGGACAACCAAGAGACCCAGTACTTC. This codes for CATREDWDNQETQYF.

This clonotype was counted ten times or more. The chain couples TRBV5-5 to TRBJ1-5; a possible D gene is TRBD1 (5 bases). The CDR3 is 15 residues long. V lost 3 bases and J lost 1, with 11 bases in between. Germline V gives CDR1 SGHKS, CDR2 YYEKEE (reference sequence). For the CDR3, the DNA is TGTGCCAGCAGCTCTCTTGGGGCAAGCAATCAGCCCCAGCATTTT. Translating gives CASSSLGASNQPQHF. Supplemented by reference TRBV5-5 and TRBJ1-5, the full variable domain reads DAGVTQSPTHLIKTRGQQVTLRCSPISGHKSVSWYQQVLGQGPQFIFQYYEKEERGRGNFPDRFSARQFPNYSSELNVNALLLGDSALYLCASSSLGASNQPQHFGDGTRLSIL.

Ten or more counts support this clonotype. This chain joins TRBV10-3 and TRBJ2-3; 11 nucleotides line up with TRBD2. Germline V CDR1 and CDR2: ENHRY, SYGVKD. The CDR3 extends over 18 amino acids. J was trimmed by 2 bases and V by 4 bases; bases with no gene match: 11. CDR3 sequence reads: CAISGLNRGLADTDTQYF. In DNA, the CDR3 is TGTGCCATCAGTGGTCTAAACCGGGGACTAGCGGACACAGATACGCAGTATTTT.

The rearrangement uses TRBV6-1 and TRBJ2-3, with 9 positions matching TRBD2. Germline assignment: CDR1 MNHNS and CDR2 SASEGT. This CDR3 comprises 15 residues. With 6 bases clipped from V and 2 bases from J, the junction kept 6 bases outside the gene matches. CDR3 bases: TGTGCCAGCAGACCCTCTAGCGGGAACACAGATACGCAGTATTTT. This codes for CASRPSSGNTDTQYF.

This sequence joins TRBV25-1 and TRBJ2-5; perhaps TRBD1 as D (7 bases). In germline, CDR1 is MGHDK, CDR2 SYGVNS. The V end was cut by 4 bases, the J end by 3 bases, with 18 bases between. The CDR3 totals 16 residues. The CDR3 nucleotides are TGTGCCAGCAGTGGGACAGGACACTTAGCGGAAGAGACCCAGTACTTC. Translation gives CASSGTGHLAEETQYF.

The sample holds a few counts of this clonotype. The gene calls are TRBV12-3 or TRBV12-4 and TRBJ2-3; D is perhaps TRBD1 or TRBD2 (6 bases each). Between the trimmed V and J ends, which lost 4 bases and 6 bases, there was a span of 14 bases. The CDR3 is 14 amino acids. This CDR3 reads CASSWGALGDTQYF. CDR3 DNA sequence: TGTGCCAGCAGTTGGGGGGCTCTGGGGGATACGCAGTATTTT.

This clonotype has only one observation. A read error may be the cause here, since a much bigger clone is one base away. V is TRBV5-1 and J is TRBJ2-1; 12 positions match TRBD2. This CDR3 has 20 amino acids. Germline V lookup: CDR1 SGHRS, CDR2 YFSETQ. For the CDR3, the DNA is TGCGCCAGCATCTTGGCCCGCGGGGAGACTAGCGGGAGAACTGGGCATGAGCAGTTCTTC. Encoded protein: CASILARGETSGRTGHEQFF.

This clonotype was counted many times. V and J are TRBV7-9 and TRBJ1-6; 9 positions agree with TRBD1. There are 16 residues in the CDR3. Trimming at V came to 5 bases and at J to 7 bases, leaving 9 bases not matched to a gene. CDR1 SEHNR and CDR2 FQNEAQ come from the germline V gene (reference sequence). CDR3 sequence: CASSLGETGGNSPLHF. CDR3 in DNA: TGTGCCAGCAGCCTCGGAGAGACAGGGGGAAATTCACCCCTCCACTTT. The full variable domain, with the rest looked up from reference TRBV7-9 and TRBJ1-6, is DTGVSQNPRHKITKRGQNVTFRCDPISEHNRLYWYRQTLGQGPEFLTYFQNEAQLEKSRLLSDRFSAERPKGSFSTLEIQRTEQGDSAMYLCASSLGETGGNSPLHFGNGTRLTVT.

The rearrangement links TRBV29-1 to TRBJ2-1; TRBD2 matches at 9 bases. This CDR3 spans 18 amino acids. Trimming took 2 bases from V and 0 from J; bases not matched to a gene: 11. CDR1 and CDR2 from the germline V gene are SQVTM and ANQGSEA. This CDR3 reads CSVERGTSGSVSYNEQFF. CDR3 nucleotide sequence: TGCAGCGTTGAACGGGGCACTAGCGGGTCCGTCTCCTACAATGAGCAGTTCTTC.

The chain is built from TRBV20-1 and TRBJ2-3; tentative D call: TRBD2 (6 bases). The CDR3 is 14 residues long. The V end was cut by 0 bases, the J end by 6 bases, with 13 bases between. Germline lookup yields CDR1 DFQATT and CDR2 SNEGSKA (reference sequence). CDR3 sequence: CSARDGGTRDTQYF. CDR3 DNA: TGCAGTGCTAGAGATGGCGGGACGCGGGATACGCAGTATTTT.

This clonotype was picked up a small number of times. This rearrangement joins TRBV7-9 to TRBJ2-1; 10 bases map to TRBD2. Unmatched junction bases numbered 8, after V lost 5 bases and J lost 4 bases. Per germline, CDR1 SEHNR and CDR2 FQNEAQ (reference sequence). The CDR3 consists of 16 residues. The CDR3 DNA sequence: TGTGCCAGCAGCCAACCGACTAGCGGGCTTTACAATGAGCAGTTCTTC. It codes for CASSQPTSGLYNEQFF. Supplemented by reference TRBV7-9 and TRBJ2-1, the full variable domain reads DTGVSQNPRHKITKRGQNVTFRCDPISEHNRLYWYRQTLGQGPEFLTYFQNEAQLEKSRLLSDRFSAERPKGSFSTLEIQRTEQGDSAMYLCASSQPTSGLYNEQFFGPGTRLTVL.